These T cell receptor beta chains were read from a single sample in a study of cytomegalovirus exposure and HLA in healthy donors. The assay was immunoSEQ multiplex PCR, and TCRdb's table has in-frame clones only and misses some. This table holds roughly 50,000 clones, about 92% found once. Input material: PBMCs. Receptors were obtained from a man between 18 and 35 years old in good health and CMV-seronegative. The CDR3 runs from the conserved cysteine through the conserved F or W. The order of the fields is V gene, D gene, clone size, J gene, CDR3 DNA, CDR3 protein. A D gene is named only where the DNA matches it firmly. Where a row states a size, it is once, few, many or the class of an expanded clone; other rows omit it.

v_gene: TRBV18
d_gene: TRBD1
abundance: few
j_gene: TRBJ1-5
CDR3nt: TGTGCCAGCTCCCTACAGGGGGCGAATCAGCCCCAGCATTTT
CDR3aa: CASSLQGANQPQHF

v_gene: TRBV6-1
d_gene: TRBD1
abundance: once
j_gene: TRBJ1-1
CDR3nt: TGTGCCAGCAGGAGACAGGGCGGATCGGCTTTCTTT
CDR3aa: CASRRQGGSAFF

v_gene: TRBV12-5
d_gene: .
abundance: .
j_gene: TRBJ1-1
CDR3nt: TGTGCTAGTGGTTTGGCAAACGGACAGAATACCTCAACAAAAACGGGCACTGAAGCTTTCTTT
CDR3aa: CASGLANGQNTSTKTGTEAFF

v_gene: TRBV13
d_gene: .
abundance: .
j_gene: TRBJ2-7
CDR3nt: TGTGCCAGCAGCTCCCGTGCGGATTCCTACGAGCAGTACTTC
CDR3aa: CASSSRADSYEQYF

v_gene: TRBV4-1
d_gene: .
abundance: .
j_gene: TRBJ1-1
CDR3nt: TGCGCCAGCAGCCTCTTTTTGTCGGACAGACCTCCAATGAACACTGAAGCTTTCTTT
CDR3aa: CASSLFLSDRPPMNTEAFF

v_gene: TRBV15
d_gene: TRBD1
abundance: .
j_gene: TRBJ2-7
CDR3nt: TGTGCCACCAGCAGAGATATTGAAGAAGGGGGACAGGCACTCTCTTATTACTTC
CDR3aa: CATSRDIEEGGQALSYYF

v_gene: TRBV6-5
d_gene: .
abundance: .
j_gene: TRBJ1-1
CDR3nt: TGTGCCAGCAGCCTAAGGGGTCGGACTGAAGCTTTCTTT
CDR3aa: CASSLRGRTEAFF

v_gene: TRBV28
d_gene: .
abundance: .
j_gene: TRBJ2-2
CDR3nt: TGTGCCAGCAGGGCATGGGTAGCTAACACCGGGGAGCTGTTTTTT
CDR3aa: CASRAWVANTGELFF

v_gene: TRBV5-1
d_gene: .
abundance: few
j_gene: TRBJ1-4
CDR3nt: TGCGCCAGCAGCTTGGCCAGTAATGAAAAACTGTTTTTT
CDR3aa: CASSLASNEKLFF

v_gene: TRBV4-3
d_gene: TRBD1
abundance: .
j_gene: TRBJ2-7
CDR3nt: TGCGCCAGCAGCGCGGGACAGGGAGTTGACGAGCAGTACTTC
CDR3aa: CASSAGQGVDEQYF

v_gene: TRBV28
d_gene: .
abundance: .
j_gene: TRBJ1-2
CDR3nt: TGTGCCAGCAGCTCCCCTAGGGAGCTTGAGGATAACTATGGCTACACCTTC
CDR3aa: CASSSPRELEDNYGYTF

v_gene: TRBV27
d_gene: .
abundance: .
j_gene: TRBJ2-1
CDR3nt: TGTGCCAGCAGTTCCTCCGACAGCTACAATGAGCAGTTCTTC
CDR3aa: CASSSSDSYNEQFF

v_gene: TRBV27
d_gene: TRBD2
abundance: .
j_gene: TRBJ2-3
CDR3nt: TGTGCCAGCACGGGACTAGCGGGTTGGGGGGGCACAGATACGCAGTATTTT
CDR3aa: CASTGLAGWGGTDTQYF

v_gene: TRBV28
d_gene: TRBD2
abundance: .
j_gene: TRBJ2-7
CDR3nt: TGTGCCAGCAGTAAGACTACTAGCGGGATCGTGACCTACGAGCAGTACTTC
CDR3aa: CASSKTTSGIVTYEQYF

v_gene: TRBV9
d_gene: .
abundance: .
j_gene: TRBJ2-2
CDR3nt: TGTGCCAGCAGCTTCCGACTTGGCACCGGGGAGCTGTTTTTT
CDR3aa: CASSFRLGTGELFF

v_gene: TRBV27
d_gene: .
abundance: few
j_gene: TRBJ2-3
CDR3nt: TGTGCCAGCAGTTTAACCATAGCATCAGATACGCAGTATTTT
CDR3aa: CASSLTIASDTQYF

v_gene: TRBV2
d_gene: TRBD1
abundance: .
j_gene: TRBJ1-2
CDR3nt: TGTGCCAGCAGTGGGACAGGGGGCGGTGGCTACACCTTC
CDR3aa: CASSGTGGGGYTF

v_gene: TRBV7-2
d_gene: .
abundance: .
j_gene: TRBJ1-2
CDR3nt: TGTGCCAGCAGCTTAGTCTCCACTAGGGGGGGGGACTATGGCTACACCTTC
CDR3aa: CASSLVSTRGGDYGYTF

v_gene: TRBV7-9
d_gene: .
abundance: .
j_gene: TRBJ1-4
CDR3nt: TGTGCCAGCAGCTTGGTACTACAGGGTTATGAAAAACTGTTTTTT
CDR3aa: CASSLVLQGYEKLFF

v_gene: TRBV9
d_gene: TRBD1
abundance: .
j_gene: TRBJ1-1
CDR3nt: TGTGCCAGCAGCCCCTGGGACAGAATGAACACTGAAGCTTTCTTT
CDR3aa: CASSPWDRMNTEAFF

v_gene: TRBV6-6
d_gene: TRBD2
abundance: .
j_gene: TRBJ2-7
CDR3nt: TGTGCCAGCAGTTACCTAGCGGAAATTCAGCAGTACTTC
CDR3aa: CASSYLAEIQQYF

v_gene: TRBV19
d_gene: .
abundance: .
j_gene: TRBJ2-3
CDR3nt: TGTGCCACACCGTGCGGGACAGAACCTAGCACAGATACGCAGTATTTT
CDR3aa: CATPCGTEPSTDTQYF

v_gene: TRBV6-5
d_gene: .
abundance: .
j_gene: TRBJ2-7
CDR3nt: TGTGCCAGCAGCCCCGGCGGCAGCTCCTACGAGCAGTACTTC
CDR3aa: CASSPGGSSYEQYF

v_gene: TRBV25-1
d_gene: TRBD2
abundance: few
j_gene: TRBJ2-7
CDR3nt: TGTGCCAGCAGCCCCGCGGGAGGGCTCACGCAGTACTTC
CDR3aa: CASSPAGGLTQYF

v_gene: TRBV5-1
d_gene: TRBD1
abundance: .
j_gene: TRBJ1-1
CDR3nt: TGCGCCAGCAGCTTGACGACAGGGTTTATACAGAACACTGAAGCTTTCTTT
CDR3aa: CASSLTTGFIQNTEAFF

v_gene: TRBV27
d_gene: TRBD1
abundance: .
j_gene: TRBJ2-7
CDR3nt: TGTGCCAGCAGTAGAGGGGGCCTATACGAGCAGTACTTC
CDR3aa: CASSRGGLYEQYF

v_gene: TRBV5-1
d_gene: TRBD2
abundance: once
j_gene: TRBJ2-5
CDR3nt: TGCGCCAGCAGCTTGGGACTAGCGGGAGGAGAGACCCAGTACTTC
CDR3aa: CASSLGLAGGETQYF

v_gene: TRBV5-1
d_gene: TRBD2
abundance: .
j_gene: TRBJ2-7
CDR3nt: TGCGCCAGCAGGCTAGCGGGTACCTACGAGCAGTACTTC
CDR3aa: CASRLAGTYEQYF

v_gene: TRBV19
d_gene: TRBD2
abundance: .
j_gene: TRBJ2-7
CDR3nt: TGTGCCAGTAGTGCGACCTGGACTAGGAACTACGAGCAGTACTTC
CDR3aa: CASSATWTRNYEQYF

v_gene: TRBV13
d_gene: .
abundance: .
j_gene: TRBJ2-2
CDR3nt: TGTGCCACCGTACCCACCACCGGGGGGCCCTACACCGGGGAGCTGTTTTTT
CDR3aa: CATVPTTGGPYTGELFF

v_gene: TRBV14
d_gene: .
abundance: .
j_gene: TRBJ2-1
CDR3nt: TGTGCCAGCAGCCAAGGCGCTGAGCAGTTCTTC
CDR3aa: CASSQGAEQFF

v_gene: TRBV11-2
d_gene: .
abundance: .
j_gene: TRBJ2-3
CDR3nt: TGTGCCAGCAGCCCTCCGGGGGATACGCAGTATTTT
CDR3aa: CASSPPGDTQYF

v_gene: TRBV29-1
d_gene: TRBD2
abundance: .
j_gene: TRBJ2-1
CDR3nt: TGCAGCGTTGGCGGGAGGGCCTCCAATGAGCAGTTCTTC
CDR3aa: CSVGGRASNEQFF

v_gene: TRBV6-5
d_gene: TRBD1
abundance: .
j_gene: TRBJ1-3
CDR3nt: TGTGCCAGCAGTTTGGACAGGTTTTCTGGAAACACCATATATTTT
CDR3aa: CASSLDRFSGNTIYF

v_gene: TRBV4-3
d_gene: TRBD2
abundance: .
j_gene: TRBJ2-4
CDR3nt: TGCGCCAGCAGCCAAGTCCTTACCGGACTAGCGGAGTTGAACATTCAGTACTTC
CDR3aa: CASSQVLTGLAELNIQYF

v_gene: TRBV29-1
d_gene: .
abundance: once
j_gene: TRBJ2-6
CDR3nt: TGCAGCGTTGAAGATGATTTTAGGGGTCCTTTACTCTCTGGGGCCAACGTCCTGACTTTC
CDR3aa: CSVEDDFRGPLLSGANVLTF

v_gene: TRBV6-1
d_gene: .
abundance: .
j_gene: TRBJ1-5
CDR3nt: TGTGCCAGCACCCAGCGGGGGGCCTGGCAGCCCCAGCATTTT
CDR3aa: CASTQRGAWQPQHF

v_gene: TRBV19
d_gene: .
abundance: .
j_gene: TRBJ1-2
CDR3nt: TGTGCCAGTAGTTCGGAAGACAGGCCTAACTATGGCTACACCTTC
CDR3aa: CASSSEDRPNYGYTF

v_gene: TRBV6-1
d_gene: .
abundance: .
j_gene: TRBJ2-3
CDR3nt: TGTGCCAGCTCGAGCTCCTCTAGCACAGATACGCAGTATTTT
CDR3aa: CASSSSSSTDTQYF

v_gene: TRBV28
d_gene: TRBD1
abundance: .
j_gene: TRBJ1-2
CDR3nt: TGTGCCAGCCTCAGGGGGCCCTATGGCTACACCTTC
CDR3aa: CASLRGPYGYTF

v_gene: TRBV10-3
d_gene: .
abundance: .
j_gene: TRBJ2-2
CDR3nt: TGTGCCATCAGTGCTAACCGGAACACCGGGGAGCTGTTTTTT
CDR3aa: CAISANRNTGELFF

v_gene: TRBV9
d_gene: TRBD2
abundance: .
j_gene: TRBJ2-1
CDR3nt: TGTGCCAGCAGCGTAGCCGGAGCGGGAGACTACAATGAGCAGTTCTTC
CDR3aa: CASSVAGAGDYNEQFF

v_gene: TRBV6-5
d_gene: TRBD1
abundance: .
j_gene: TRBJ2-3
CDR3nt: TGTGCCAGCAGTTCCTATTGGACAGGGCGCCCAGATACGCAGTATTTT
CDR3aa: CASSSYWTGRPDTQYF

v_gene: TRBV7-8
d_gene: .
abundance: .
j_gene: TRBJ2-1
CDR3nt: TGTGCCAGCAGCTTAGTCGGGGTCCCCTACAATGAGCAGTTCTTC
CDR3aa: CASSLVGVPYNEQFF

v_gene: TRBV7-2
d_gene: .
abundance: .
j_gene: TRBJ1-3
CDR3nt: TGTGCCAGCAGCTTTCGGTCTGGAAACACCATATATTTT
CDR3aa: CASSFRSGNTIYF

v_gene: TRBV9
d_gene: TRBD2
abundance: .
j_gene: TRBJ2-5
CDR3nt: TGTGCCAGCAGCGTAGCCGGACTAGCCGGAGAGACCCAGTACTTC
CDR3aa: CASSVAGLAGETQYF

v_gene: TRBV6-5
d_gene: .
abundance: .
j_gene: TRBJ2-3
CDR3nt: TGTGCCAGCAGTTACCACGTTCTAGGTACAGATACGCAGTATTTT
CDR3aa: CASSYHVLGTDTQYF

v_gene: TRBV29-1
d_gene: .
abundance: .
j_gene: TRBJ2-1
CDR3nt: TGCAGCGCTGGAGAAAGTGACAGCCTAAATGTTGAGCAGTTCTTC
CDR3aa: CSAGESDSLNVEQFF

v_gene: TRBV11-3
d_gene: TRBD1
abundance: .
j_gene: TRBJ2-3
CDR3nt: TGTGCCAGCAGCTACGGGACAGGGCCAGATACGCAGTATTTT
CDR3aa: CASSYGTGPDTQYF